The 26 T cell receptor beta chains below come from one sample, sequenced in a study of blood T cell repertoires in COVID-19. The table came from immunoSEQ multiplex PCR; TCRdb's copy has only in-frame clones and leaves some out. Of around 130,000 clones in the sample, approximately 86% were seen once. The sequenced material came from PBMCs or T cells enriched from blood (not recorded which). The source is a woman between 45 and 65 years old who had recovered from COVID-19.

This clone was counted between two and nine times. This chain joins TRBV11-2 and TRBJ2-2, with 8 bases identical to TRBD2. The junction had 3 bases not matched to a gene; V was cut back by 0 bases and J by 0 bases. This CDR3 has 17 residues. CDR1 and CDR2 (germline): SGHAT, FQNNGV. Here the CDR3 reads CASSLDHGGANTGELFF. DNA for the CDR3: TGTGCCAGCAGCTTAGATCACGGGGGGGCGAACACCGGGGAGCTGTTTTTT. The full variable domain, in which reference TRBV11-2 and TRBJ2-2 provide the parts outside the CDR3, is EAGVAQSPRYKIIEKRQSVAFWCNPISGHATLYWYQQILGQGPKLLIQFQNNGVVDDSQLPKDRFSAERLKGVDSTLKIQPAKLEDSAVYLCASSLDHGGANTGELFFGEGSRLTVL.

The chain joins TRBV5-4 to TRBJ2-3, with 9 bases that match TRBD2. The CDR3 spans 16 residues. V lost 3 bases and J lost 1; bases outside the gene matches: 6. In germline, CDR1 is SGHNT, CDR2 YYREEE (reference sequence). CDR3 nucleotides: TGTGCCAGCAGCTGGGTAGCGGGGGCCCGCACAGATACGCAGTATTTT. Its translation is CASSWVAGARTDTQYF. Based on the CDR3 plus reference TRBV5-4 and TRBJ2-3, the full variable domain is ETGVTQSPTHLIKTRGQQVTLRCSSQSGHNTVSWYQQALGQGPQFIFQYYREEENGRGNFPPRFSGLQFPNYSSELNVNALELDDSALYLCASSWVAGARTDTQYFGPGTRLTVL.

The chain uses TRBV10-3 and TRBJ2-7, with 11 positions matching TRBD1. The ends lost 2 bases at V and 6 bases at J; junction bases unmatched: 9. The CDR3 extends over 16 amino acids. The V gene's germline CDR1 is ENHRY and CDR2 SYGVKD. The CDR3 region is CAISEGSGQGAPEQYF. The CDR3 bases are TGTGCCATCAGTGAGGGGTCCGGACAGGGGGCTCCCGAGCAGTACTTC.

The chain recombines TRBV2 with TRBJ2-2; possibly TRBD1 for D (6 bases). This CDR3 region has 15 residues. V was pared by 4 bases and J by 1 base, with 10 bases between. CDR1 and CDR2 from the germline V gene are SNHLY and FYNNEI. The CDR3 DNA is TGTGCCAGCAGTGCGGGGACACAGAACACCGGGGAGCTGTTTTTT. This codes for CASSAGTQNTGELFF.

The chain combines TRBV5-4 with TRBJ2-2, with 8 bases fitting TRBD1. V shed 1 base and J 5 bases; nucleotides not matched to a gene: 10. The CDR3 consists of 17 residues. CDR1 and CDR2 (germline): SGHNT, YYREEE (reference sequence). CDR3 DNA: TGTGCCAGCAGCTTGTACGCGCAGGGGGCAAGAACCGGGGAGCTGTTTTTT. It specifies CASSLYAQGARTGELFF.

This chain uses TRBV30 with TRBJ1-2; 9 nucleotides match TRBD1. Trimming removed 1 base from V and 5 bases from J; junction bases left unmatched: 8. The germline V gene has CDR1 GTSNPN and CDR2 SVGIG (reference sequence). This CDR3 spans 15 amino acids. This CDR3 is CAWSARDRVRYGYTF. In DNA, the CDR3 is TGTGCCTGGAGTGCACGGGACAGGGTGCGGTATGGCTACACCTTC.

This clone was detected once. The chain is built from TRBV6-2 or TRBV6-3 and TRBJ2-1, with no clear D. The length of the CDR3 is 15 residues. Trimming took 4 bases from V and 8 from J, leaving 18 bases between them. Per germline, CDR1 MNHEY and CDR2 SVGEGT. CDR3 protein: CASSSLTESLDEQFF. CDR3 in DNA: TGTGCCAGCAGTTCCCTCACGGAGTCTCTGGATGAGCAGTTCTTC.

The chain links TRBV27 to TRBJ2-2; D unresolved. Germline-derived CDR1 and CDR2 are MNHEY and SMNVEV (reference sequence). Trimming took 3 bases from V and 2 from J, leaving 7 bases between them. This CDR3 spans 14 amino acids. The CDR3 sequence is CASSFLSNTGELFF. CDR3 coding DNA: TGTGCCAGCAGTTTCTTGAGTAACACCGGGGAGCTGTTTTTT.

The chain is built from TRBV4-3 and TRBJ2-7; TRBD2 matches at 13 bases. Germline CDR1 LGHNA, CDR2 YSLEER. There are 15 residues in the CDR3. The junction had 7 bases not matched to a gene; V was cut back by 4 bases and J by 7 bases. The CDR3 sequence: CASSLPLAGGNEQYF. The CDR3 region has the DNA TGCGCCAGCAGCCTCCCACTAGCGGGGGGGAATGAGCAGTACTTC.

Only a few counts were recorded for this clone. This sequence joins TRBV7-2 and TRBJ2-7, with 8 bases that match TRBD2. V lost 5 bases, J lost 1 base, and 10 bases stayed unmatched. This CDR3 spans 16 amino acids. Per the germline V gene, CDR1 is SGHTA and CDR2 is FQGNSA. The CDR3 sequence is CASSPNPTSGSYEQYF. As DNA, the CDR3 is TGTGCCAGCAGCCCCAACCCTACTAGCGGATCCTACGAGCAGTACTTC.

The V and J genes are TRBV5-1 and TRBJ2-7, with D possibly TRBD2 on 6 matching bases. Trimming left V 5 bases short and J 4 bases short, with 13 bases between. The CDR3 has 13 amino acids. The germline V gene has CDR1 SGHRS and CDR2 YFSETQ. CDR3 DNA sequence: TGCGCCAGCAGTACGGGGGATGGATACGAGCAGTACTTC. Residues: CASSTGDGYEQYF.

The CDR3 loop reads CASSTWDRDNEQYF. The CDR3 region has the DNA TGTGCCAGCAGCACTTGGGACAGGGACAACGAGCAGTACTTC. The chain links TRBV11-3 to TRBJ2-7; 9 bases map to TRBD1. The CDR3 loop spans 14 amino acids. The germline gives CDR1 SGHNT, CDR2 YENEEA. V lost 5 bases and J lost 5; bases outside the gene matches: 7.

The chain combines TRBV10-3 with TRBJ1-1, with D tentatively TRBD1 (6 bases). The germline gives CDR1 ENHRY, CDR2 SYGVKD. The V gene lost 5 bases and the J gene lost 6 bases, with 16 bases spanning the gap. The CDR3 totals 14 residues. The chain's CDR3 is CAISKIGQKAEAFF. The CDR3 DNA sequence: TGTGCCATCAGTAAAATCGGACAGAAGGCTGAAGCTTTCTTT.

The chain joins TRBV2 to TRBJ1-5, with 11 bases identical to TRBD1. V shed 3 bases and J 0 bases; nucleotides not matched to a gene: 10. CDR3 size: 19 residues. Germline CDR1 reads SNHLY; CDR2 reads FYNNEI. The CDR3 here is CASSDAWTGGLYSNQPQHF. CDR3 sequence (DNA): TGTGCCAGCAGTGATGCGTGGACAGGGGGCCTGTATAGCAATCAGCCCCAGCATTTT.

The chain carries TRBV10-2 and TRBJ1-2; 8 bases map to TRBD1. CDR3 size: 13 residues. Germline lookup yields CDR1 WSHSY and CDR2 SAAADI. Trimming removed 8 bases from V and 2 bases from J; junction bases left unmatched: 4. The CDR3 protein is CASSRTGNYGYTF. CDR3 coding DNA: TGCGCCAGCTCCAGGACAGGGAACTATGGCTACACCTTC.

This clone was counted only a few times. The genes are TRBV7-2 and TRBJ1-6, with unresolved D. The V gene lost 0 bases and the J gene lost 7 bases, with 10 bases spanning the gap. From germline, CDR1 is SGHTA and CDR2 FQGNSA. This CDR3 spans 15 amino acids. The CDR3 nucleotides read TGTGCCAGCAGCTTAGCGTCCCCTAGAAATTCACCCCTCCACTTT. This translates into CASSLASPRNSPLHF.

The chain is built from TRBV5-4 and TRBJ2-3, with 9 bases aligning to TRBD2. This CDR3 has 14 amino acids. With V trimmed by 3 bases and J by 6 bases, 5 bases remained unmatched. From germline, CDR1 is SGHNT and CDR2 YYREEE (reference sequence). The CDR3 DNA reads TGTGCCAGCAGCTCGGGACTAGCTGCGGATACGCAGTATTTT. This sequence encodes CASSSGLAADTQYF. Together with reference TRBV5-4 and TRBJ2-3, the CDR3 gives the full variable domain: ETGVTQSPTHLIKTRGQQVTLRCSSQSGHNTVSWYQQALGQGPQFIFQYYREEENGRGNFPPRFSGLQFPNYSSELNVNALELDDSALYLCASSSGLAADTQYFGPGTRLTVL.

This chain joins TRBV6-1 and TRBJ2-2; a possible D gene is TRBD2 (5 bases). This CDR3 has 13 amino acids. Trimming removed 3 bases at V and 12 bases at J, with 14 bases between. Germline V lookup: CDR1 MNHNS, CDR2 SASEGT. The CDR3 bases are TGTGCCAGCAGTGAGAGGGCTGTCGATAAGCTGTTTTTT. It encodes CASSERAVDKLFF.

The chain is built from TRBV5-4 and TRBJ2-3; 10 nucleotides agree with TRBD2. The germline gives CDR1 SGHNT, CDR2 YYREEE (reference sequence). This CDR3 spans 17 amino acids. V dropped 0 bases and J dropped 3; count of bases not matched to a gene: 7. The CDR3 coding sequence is TGTGCCAGCAGCTTGGCTAGCGGGAGATCACAGACAGATACGCAGTATTTT. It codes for CASSLASGRSQTDTQYF. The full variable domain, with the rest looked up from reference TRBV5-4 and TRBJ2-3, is ETGVTQSPTHLIKTRGQQVTLRCSSQSGHNTVSWYQQALGQGPQFIFQYYREEENGRGNFPPRFSGLQFPNYSSELNVNALELDDSALYLCASSLASGRSQTDTQYFGPGTRLTVL.

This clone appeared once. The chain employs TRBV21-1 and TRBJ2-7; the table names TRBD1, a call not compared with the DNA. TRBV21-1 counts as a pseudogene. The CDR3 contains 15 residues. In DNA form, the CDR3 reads TGTGCCAGCAGGAGGGACAGGGGGATCTCCTACGAGCAGTACTTC. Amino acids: CASRRDRGISYEQYF.

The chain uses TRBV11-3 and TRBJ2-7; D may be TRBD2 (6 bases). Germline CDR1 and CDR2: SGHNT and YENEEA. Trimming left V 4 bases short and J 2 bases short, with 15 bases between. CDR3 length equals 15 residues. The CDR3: CASSSPYGGTYEQYF. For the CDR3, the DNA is TGTGCCAGCAGCTCCCCCTACGGGGGTACCTACGAGCAGTACTTC.

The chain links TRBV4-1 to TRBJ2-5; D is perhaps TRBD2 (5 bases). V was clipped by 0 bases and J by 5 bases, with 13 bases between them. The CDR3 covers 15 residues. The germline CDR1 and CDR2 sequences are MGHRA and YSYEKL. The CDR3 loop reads CASSQDSGVRETQYF. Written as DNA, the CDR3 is TGCGCCAGCAGCCAAGATTCCGGGGTTAGGGAGACCCAGTACTTC.

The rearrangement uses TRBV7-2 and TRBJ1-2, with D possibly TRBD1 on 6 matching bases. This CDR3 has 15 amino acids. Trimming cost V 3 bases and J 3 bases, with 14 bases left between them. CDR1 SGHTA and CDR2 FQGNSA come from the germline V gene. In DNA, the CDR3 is TGTGCCAGCAGCTTTTACAGGGTGGTCGACTATGGCTACACCTTC. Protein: CASSFYRVVDYGYTF.

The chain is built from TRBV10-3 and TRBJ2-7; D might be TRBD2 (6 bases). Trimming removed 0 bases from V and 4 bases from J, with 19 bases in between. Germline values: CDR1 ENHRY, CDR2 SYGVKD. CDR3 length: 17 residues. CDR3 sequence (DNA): TGTGCCATCAGTGAGTCCCTTTCTGAGGGCGGGGATTACGAGCAGTACTTC. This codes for CAISESLSEGGDYEQYF.

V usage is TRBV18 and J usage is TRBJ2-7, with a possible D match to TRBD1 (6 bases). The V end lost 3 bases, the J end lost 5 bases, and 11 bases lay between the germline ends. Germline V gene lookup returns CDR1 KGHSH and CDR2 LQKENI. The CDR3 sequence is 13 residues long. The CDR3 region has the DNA TGTGCCAGCTCACCCTCTGGGGGCCACGAGCAGTACTTC. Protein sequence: CASSPSGGHEQYF.

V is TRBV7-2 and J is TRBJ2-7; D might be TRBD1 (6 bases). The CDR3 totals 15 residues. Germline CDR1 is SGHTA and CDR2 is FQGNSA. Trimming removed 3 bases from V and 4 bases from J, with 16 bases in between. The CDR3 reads CASSFSLWQGYEQYF. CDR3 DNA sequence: TGTGCCAGCAGCTTTTCCTTATGGCAGGGGTACGAGCAGTACTTC.